This T cell receptor (beta chain) was captured in a study of CD8+CD57+ T cells in acquired aplastic anemia (dated by TCRdb to the late 2010s). Background on the whole study: DNA extracted from sorted CD4+ and CD8+ cells had a mean of about 3.2 ug, with a range of 0.2 to 27.4 ug. A CD8+CD57+ expansion meant a frequency higher than the mean frequency seen in healthy subjects.

Profiling of TCR beta VDJ combinations and CDR3 sequences used genomic DNA as the template. An Illumina HiSeq 2000 was used for TCR repertoire sequencing. In the paper's pipeline: TRBV/TRBJ rearrangement plots, CDR3 size and DJ length profiles, and Simpson's diversity index were used to assess repertoires. The immunodominant clone was defined as the most abundant DNA sequence in deep sequencing data. CDR3 amino acid sequences were checked for sharing between subjects and were compared against published repertoires and the VDJdb database. In-frame beta chains were kept once TCRdb had trimmed the public reads at Q25 with fastp and called clones with MiXCR. Here each entry gathers all rows of one CDR3 protein and keeps the most common genes and DNA. The V and J calls and clone size come from TCRdb's table, not from the authors' own analysis. The table for this sample lists 200,000 to 250,000 distinct CDR3 sequences; roughly 53% of them were counted only once. The ten largest clones add up to 15% to 20% of the sample.

Findings and caveats that apply to the study as a whole: Although roughly 29 CD8+ CDR3 sequences were shared by patients and controls, these sequences appeared highly expressed in patients and within the immunodominant clones of patients. No significant difference in CD8+ Simpson's diversity was found between patients and healthy controls (P=0.060).

Sequences SGDLS (CDR1) and YYNGEE (CDR2) are obtained from the germline V gene. The trim is 0 bases for V and 5 bases for J, with a gap of 12 bases between the germline ends. From the cysteine through the phenylalanine, the CDR3 covers 15 amino acids. The entry retains the CDR3 DNA only, 45 bases that are in frame from base 1. Expansion of CD8+CD57+ cells had been shown by flow cytometry in the patients chosen for sequencing. Every patient had severe acquired aplastic anemia, diagnosed using the International Study of Aplastic Anemia and Agranulocytosis and Camitta criteria. At the time blood was sampled, none of the patients had received any therapy. In this study, sorted CD4+ and CD8+ T cells from the blood of healthy subjects and of severe aplastic anemia patients had their TCR repertoires deep-sequenced. In the USA, patient enrollment took place under clinicaltrials.gov protocols 00001620, 01623167, 00001397, 00071045, 00081523 and 00961064. Ficoll-Paque density gradient centrifugation was used to isolate peripheral blood mononuclear cells. CD4+ and CD8+ T cells were sorted by FACS or magnetic beads before DNA extraction.

A word on this clonotype: Its binding antigen is unknown. Per-base quality was not reported, and no clone a single base away is much larger than it.

The sequencing input was sorted CD4+, CD8+, or CD8+CD57+ T cells (not recorded which) from PBMCs. The chain is encoded by TRBV9 joined to TRBJ1-5; the D gene identity is not certain. This receptor was obtained from a human donor with aplastic anemia. The sequence in DNA is TGTGCCAGCAGCGTAGGCGGGGAGTACGATCAGCCCCAGCATTTT. It encodes CASSVGGEYDQPQHF.